Described below is a single T cell receptor (beta chain) sequence and its context. V lost 2 bases, J lost 9 bases, and 11 bases stayed unmatched. Germline V gene lookup returns CDR1 SGHKS and CDR2 YYEKEE (reference sequence). The CDR3 is 15 amino acids. This sample was taken from a study of OX40 agonist ivuxolimab in advanced cancers. Study in general: Three patients showed partial responses: one hepatocellular carcinoma and two cutaneous melanoma cases.

Clones were sequenced by immunoSEQ multiplex PCR, and TCRdb holds only the in-frame ones, with some missing. Among some 50,000 clones listed, 83% were seen once. V is TRBV5-5 and J is TRBJ2-7; 10 bases are shared with TRBD1. The sample in question was CD4+ or CD8+ T cells sorted from blood, obtained in a trial of the OX40 agonist ivuxolimab. This clonotype was sampled from an adult with an advanced solid tumor such as melanoma, head and neck, liver or kidney cancer. The CDR3, as DNA: TGTGCCAGCAGCTTCCGGACAGGGGGTGGTCAGGGGCAGTACTTC. Its protein product is CASSFRTGGGQGQYF.